This TCR beta chain originates from a study of cytomegalovirus exposure and HLA in healthy donors. Whole-study findings and limits: HLA-A and HLA-B allele assignments for most subjects were reportedly predicted accurately using TCR beta sequences. Links to common viral pathogens appeared, in a later analysis, for several of the most significant clusters. Researchers catalogued around 150 TCR beta chains as cytomegalovirus-associated.

PCR employed 60 Vbeta and 13 Jbeta primers. Data came from immunoSEQ multiplex PCR; TCRdb stores just in-frame clones and leaves some out. The repertoire holds more than 95,000 clones, with approximately 69% as singletons. Germline loops: CDR1 SGHDT, CDR2 YYEEEE. V was cut by 1 base and J by 0 bases, with 10 bases left in between. The CDR3 runs to 16 residues. In this sample, this clone turned up a few times. The antigen is undetermined. V usage is TRBV5-6 and J usage is TRBJ2-2; D may be TRBD2 (5 bases). The TCR was taken from a man aged 25 to 40 in good health and CMV-seronegative. Sequencing was carried out using PBMCs. CDR3 amino acids: CASSLFAEANTGELFF. In nucleotides, the CDR3 is TGTGCCAGCAGCTTGTTTGCGGAGGCGAACACCGGGGAGCTGTTTTTT.